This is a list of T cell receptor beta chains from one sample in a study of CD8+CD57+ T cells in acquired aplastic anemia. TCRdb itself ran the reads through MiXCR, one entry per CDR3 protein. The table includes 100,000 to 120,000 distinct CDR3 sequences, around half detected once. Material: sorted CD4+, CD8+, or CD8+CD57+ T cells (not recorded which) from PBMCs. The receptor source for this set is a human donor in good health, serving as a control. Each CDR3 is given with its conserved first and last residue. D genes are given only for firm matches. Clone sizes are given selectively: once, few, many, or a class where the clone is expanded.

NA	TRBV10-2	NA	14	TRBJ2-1	CASSEGTTDNEQFF	TGTGCCAGCAGTGAGGGTACTACCGACAATGAGCAGTTCTTC
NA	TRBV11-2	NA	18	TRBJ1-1	CASSPGGTRSSMNTEAFF	TGTGCCAGCAGCCCAGGCGGGACACGGTCTAGCATGAACACTGAAGCTTTCTTT
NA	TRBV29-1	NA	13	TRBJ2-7	CSVLFPHHYEQYF	TGCAGCGTTTTATTCCCTCACCACTACGAGCAGTACTTC
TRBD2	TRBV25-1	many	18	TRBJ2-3	CASSEYNPPGGPADTQYF	TGTGCCAGCAGTGAATATAACCCCCCGGGGGGGCCAGCAGATACGCAGTATTTT
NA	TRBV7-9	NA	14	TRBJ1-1	CASSLEGPALEAFF	TGTGCCAGCAGCTTAGAAGGGCCCGCCCTCGAAGCTTTCTTT
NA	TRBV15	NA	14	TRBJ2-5	CATSRTSHQETQYF	TGTGCCACCAGCAGGACTAGTCACCAAGAGACCCAGTACTTC
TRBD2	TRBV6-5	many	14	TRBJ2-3	CASSSSGYKDTQYF	TGTGCCAGCAGTTCTAGCGGGTATAAGGATACGCAGTATTTT
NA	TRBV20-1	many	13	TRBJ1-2	CSARDIRSYGYTF	TGCAGTGCTAGAGATATTCGGAGCTATGGCTACACCTTC
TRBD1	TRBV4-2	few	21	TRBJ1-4	CASSQDSLPLFNRDSGEKLFF	TGTGCCAGCAGCCAAGATTCCCTTCCCCTCTTCAACCGGGACAGTGGAGAAAAACTGTTTTTT
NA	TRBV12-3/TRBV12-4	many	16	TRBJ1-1	CASSLGGGTLNTEAFF	TGTGCCAGCAGTTTGGGCGGGGGCACCTTGAACACTGAAGCTTTCTTT
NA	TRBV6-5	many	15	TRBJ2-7	CASSYSSRAAYEQYF	TGTGCCAGCAGTTACTCTTCCAGGGCGGCCTACGAGCAGTACTTC
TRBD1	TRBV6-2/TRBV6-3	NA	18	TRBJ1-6	CASSSTQGTESYNSPLHF	TGTGCCAGCAGTTCGACACAGGGGACTGAGTCCTATAATTCACCCCTCCACTTT
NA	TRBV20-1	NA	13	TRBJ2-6	CSGEGGGANVLTF	TGCAGTGGAGAGGGTGGTGGGGCCAACGTCCTGACTTTC
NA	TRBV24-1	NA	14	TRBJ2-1	CATSDLQGLNEQFF	TGTGCCACCAGTGACCTACAGGGTTTGAATGAGCAGTTCTTC
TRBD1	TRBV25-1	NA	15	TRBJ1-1	CASSQAGTGRTEAFF	TGTGCCAGCAGCCAAGCCGGGACAGGGAGGACTGAAGCTTTCTTT
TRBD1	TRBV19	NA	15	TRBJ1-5	CASSGIEQGDQPQHF	TGTGCCAGTAGTGGAATTGAACAGGGGGATCAGCCCCAGCATTTT
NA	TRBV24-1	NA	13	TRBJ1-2	CATSDSQGFGYTF	TGTGCCACCAGTGATTCGCAGGGATTTGGCTACACCTTC
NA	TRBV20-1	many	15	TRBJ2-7	CSARGIDGGPWEQYF	TGCAGTGCTAGGGGAATCGACGGAGGTCCATGGGAGCAGTACTTC
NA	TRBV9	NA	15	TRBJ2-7	CASSVGTSQTYEQYF	TGTGCCAGCAGCGTAGGGACTTCTCAGACCTACGAGCAGTACTTC
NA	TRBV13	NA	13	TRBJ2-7	CASSTGQTYEQYF	TGTGCCAGCAGCACCGGACAGACCTATGAGCAGTACTTC
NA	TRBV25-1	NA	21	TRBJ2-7	CASSFYICSARLGDRGNEQYF	NA
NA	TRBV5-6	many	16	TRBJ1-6	CASSLGEGGYNSPLHF	TGTGCCAGCAGCTTGGGGGAGGGCGGCTATAATTCACCCCTCCACTTT
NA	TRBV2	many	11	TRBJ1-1	CASTGNTEAFF	TGTGCCAGCACCGGTAACACTGAAGCTTTCTTT
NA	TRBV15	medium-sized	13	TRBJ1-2	CATSSRDYYGYTF	TGTGCCACCAGCAGCAGGGATTACTATGGCTACACCTTC
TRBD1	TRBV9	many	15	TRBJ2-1	CASTAGQGDVNEQFF	TGTGCCAGCACGGCGGGACAGGGAGACGTAAATGAGCAGTTCTTC
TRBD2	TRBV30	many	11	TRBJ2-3	CAWSVGGGQYF	TGTGCCTGGAGTGTCGGCGGGGGGCAGTATTTT
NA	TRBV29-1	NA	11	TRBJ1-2	CSVEQGNGYTF	TGCAGCGTTGAACAGGGAAATGGCTACACCTTC
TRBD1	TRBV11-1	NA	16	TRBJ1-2	CASSNSATGGLWGYTF	TGTGCCAGCAGTAACAGCGCGACAGGGGGGTTGTGGGGCTACACCTTC
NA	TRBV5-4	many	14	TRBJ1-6	CASSLGGLGSPLHF	TGTGCCAGCAGCTTGGGGGGCCTTGGTTCACCCCTCCACTTT
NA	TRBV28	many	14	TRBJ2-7	CASSLKGADYEQYF	TGTGCCAGCAGTTTAAAAGGGGCCGACTACGAGCAGTACTTC
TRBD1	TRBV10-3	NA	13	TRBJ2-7	CAVNPGQTAEQYF	TGTGCCGTGAACCCGGGACAGACCGCCGAGCAGTACTTC
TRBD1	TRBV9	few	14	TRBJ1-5	CASSETGDNQPQHF	TGTGCCAGCAGCGAGACAGGGGATAATCAGCCCCAGCATTTT
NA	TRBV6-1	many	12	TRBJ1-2	CASSEGGYGYTF	TGTGCCAGCAGTGAGGGCGGCTATGGCTACACCTTC
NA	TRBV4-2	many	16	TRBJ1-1	CASSQGKSGPNTEAFF	TGTGCCAGCAGCCAAGGGAAGAGTGGGCCGAACACTGAAGCTTTCTTT
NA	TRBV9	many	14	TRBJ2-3	CASSVVDGTDTQYF	TGTGCCAGCAGCGTAGTGGACGGGACAGATACGCAGTATTTT
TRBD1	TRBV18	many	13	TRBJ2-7	CASSEGQGYEQYF	TGTGCCAGCTCCGAGGGACAGGGCTACGAGCAGTACTTC
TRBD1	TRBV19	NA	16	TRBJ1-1	CASILGTGPMNTEAFF	TGTGCCAGTATCCTCGGGACAGGCCCAATGAACACTGAAGCTTTCTTT
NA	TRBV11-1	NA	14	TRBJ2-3	CASSFGQGLDTQYF	TGTGCCAGCAGCTTTGGGCAGGGCCTCGATACGCAGTATTTT
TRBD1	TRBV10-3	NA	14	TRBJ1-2	CAIPLPGGAHGYTF	TGTGCCATCCCCCTGCCAGGGGGGGCGCACGGCTACACCTTC
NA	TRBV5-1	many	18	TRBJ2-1	CASSSPRLTVSSYNEQFF	TGCGCCAGCAGCTCCCCCCGGTTGACAGTAAGCTCCTACAATGAGCAGTTCTTC
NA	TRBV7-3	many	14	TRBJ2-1	CASSLYSSRNEQFF	TGTGCCAGCAGCTTATATTCTAGTCGTAATGAGCAGTTCTTC
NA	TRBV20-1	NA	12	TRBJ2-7	CSARGRTYEQYF	TGCAGTGCTAGAGGGAGGACCTACGAGCAGTACTTC
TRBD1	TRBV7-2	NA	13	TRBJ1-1	CASRKQGATEAFF	TGTGCCAGCAGAAAACAGGGGGCCACTGAAGCTTTCTTT
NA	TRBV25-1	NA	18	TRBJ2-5	CASSDRGGAAILQETQYF	TGTGCCAGCAGTGACAGGGGCGGGGCCGCTATTCTTCAAGAGACCCAGTACTTC
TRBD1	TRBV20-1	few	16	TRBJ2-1	CSARDLRTGKNNEQFF	TGCAGTGCTAGAGATTTAAGGACAGGGAAAAACAATGAGCAGTTCTTC
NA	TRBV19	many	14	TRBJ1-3	CASIDKPSGNTIYF	TGTGCCAGTATCGATAAACCTTCTGGAAACACCATATATTTT
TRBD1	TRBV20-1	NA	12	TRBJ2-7	CSAEGGLVEQYF	TGCAGTGCAGAAGGGGGCTTGGTCGAGCAGTACTTC
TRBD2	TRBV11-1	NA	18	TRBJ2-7	CASSLPKGLGPIDYEQYF	TGTGCCAGCAGCTTACCTAAGGGACTAGGACCAATTGACTACGAGCAGTACTTC
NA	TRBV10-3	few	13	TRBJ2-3	CAISTLAADTQYF	TGTGCCATCAGTACCCTGGCAGCAGATACGCAGTATTTT
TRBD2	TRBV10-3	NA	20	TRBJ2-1	CAISEPGLAGGSRSYNEQFF	TGTGCCATCAGTGAGCCTGGGCTAGCGGGGGGCTCCCGCTCCTACAATGAGCAGTTCTTC
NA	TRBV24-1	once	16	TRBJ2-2	CATSPSGSGLGGELFF	TGTGCCACCAGCCCTTCGGGGTCAGGGCTGGGCGGGGAGCTGTTTTTT
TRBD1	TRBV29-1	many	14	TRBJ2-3	CSVDFGQGTDTQYF	TGCAGCGTTGATTTTGGACAGGGCACAGATACGCAGTATTTT
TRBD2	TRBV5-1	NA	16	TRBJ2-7	CASSFGFTSGSYEQYF	TGCGCCAGCAGCTTTGGATTCACTAGCGGGAGCTACGAGCAGTACTTC
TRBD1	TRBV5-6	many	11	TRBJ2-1	CASSTGAEQFF	TGTGCCAGCAGCACAGGGGCCGAGCAGTTCTTC
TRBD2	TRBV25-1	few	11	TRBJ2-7	CASTGGYEQYF	TGTGCCAGCACGGGGGGCTACGAGCAGTACTTC
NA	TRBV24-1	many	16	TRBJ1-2	CATSDWDSEGLYGYTF	TGTGCCACCAGTGACTGGGACTCCGAGGGGCTCTATGGCTACACCTTC
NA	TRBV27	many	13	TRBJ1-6	CASSLSANSPLHF	TGTGCCAGCAGTTTAAGTGCTAATTCACCCCTCCACTTT
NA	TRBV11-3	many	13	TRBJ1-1	CASSSTDRGEAFF	TGTGCCAGCAGCTCTACGGATAGGGGAGAAGCTTTCTTT
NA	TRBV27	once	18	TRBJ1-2	CASSLKSGEFGTDYGYTF	TGTGCCAGCAGTTTAAAATCTGGGGAGTTCGGAACGGACTATGGCTACACCTTC